One and the same sample provided the 20 T cell receptor beta chains below, sequenced in a study of beta chain features in type 1 diabetes. Expressed TCRB transcripts were sequenced after all isolated RNA was converted to cDNA. TCRdb's copy holds only in-frame clones and misses some; the assay was immunoSEQ multiplex PCR. The sample carries a few hundred thousand clones, more than 13% recorded once. The sequencing input was naive CD4+ T cells from blood. These receptors were obtained from a woman between 18 and 29 years old in good health.

The rearrangement joins TRBV19 to TRBJ2-1; D gene unclear. Trimming stripped 5 bases from V and 0 bases from J, with 14 bases between. CDR1 LNHDA and CDR2 SQIVND come from the germline V gene (reference sequence). This CDR3 has 16 amino acids. The CDR3 bases are TGTGCCAGTAGTGCCATTCGAGTGAGCTCCTACAATGAGCAGTTCTTC. It yields the protein CASSAIRVSSYNEQFF. Supplemented by reference TRBV19 and TRBJ2-1, the full variable domain reads DGGITQSPKYLFRKEGQNVTLSCEQNLNHDAMYWYRQDPGQGLRLIYYSQIVNDFQKGDIAEGYSVSREKKESFPLTVTSAQKNPTAFYLCASSAIRVSSYNEQFFGPGTRLTVL.

This clone was seen only a few times. The rearrangement links TRBV7-2 to TRBJ2-1; tentatively, D is TRBD2 (5 bases). The CDR3 covers 15 residues. V was shortened by 0 bases and J by 4 bases, with 10 bases between the two germline ends. The germline gives CDR1 SGHTA, CDR2 FQGNSA. The CDR3 is CASSLAIASYNEQFF. CDR3 coding DNA: TGTGCCAGCAGCTTAGCGATAGCGTCGTACAATGAGCAGTTCTTC.

This chain uses TRBV2 with TRBJ1-1; 7 nucleotides match TRBD1. Per the germline V gene, CDR1 is SNHLY and CDR2 is FYNNEI. The CDR3 has 15 residues. V dropped 0 bases and J dropped 6; count of bases not matched to a gene: 7. The CDR3 sequence: CASSEAEGAVAEAFF. The CDR3 DNA is TGTGCCAGCAGTGAAGCTGAGGGGGCTGTCGCTGAAGCTTTCTTT.

This clone has a handful of counts. The rearrangement uses TRBV2 and TRBJ2-7, with 7 positions matching TRBD2. The CDR3 runs to 14 residues. V shed 5 bases and J 12 bases; nucleotides not matched to a gene: 16. In germline, CDR1 is SNHLY, CDR2 FYNNEI. The CDR3: CASSYAGLTVSGYF. Here the CDR3 DNA reads TGTGCCAGCAGTTACGCGGGACTAACGGTCTCTGGGTACTTC.

The chain joins TRBV5-1 to TRBJ2-7; D gene uncertain. The length of the CDR3 is 13 residues. Germline V gene data show CDR1 as SGHRS and CDR2 as YFSETQ. Trimming removed 5 bases from V and 2 bases from J, with 11 bases in between. For the CDR3, the DNA is TGCGCCAGCAGATACGAAGAGCCCTACGAGCAGTACTTC. Amino acids: CASRYEEPYEQYF.

This clone has more than one count but fewer than ten. CDR3 DNA: TGCAGCGTTCGGACTCGACTCACAGATACGCAGTATTTT. Translating it yields CSVRTRLTDTQYF. The chain combines TRBV29-1 with TRBJ2-3; D perhaps matches TRBD2 (5 bases). Trimming left V 5 bases short and J 2 bases short, with 11 bases between. CDR3 length: 13 amino acids. Germline V gene lookup returns CDR1 SQVTM and CDR2 ANQGSEA.

This clone was observed a handful of times. The gene calls are TRBV14 and TRBJ2-7; weak D call: TRBD1 (5 bases). Per germline, CDR1 SGHDN and CDR2 FVKESK. This CDR3 has 16 residues. Trimming took off 4 bases at V and 5 bases at J, with 21 bases between the two ends. The CDR3 protein is CASSRATFRVADEQYF. DNA of the CDR3: TGTGCCAGCAGCCGAGCAACCTTCAGGGTTGCGGACGAGCAGTACTTC.

This clone was seen more than once but under ten times. CDR3 sequence (DNA): TGTGCCAGCAGTTCCAGCGGGAGAGGTGCCAAAAACATTCAGTACTTC. Its protein product is CASSSSGRGAKNIQYF. The gene calls are TRBV6-5 and TRBJ2-4; 8 bases are a match to TRBD2. The CDR3 extends over 16 amino acids. The trim removed 4 bases at V and 1 base at J, leaving 6 bases unmatched. Germline V gene data show CDR1 as MNHEY and CDR2 as SVGAGI.

This chain uses TRBV18 with TRBJ1-5; 10 nucleotides line up with TRBD1. CDR3 length: 16 amino acids. Trimming removed 3 bases from V and 7 bases from J; junction bases left unmatched: 9. CDR1 KGHSH and CDR2 LQKENI come from the germline V gene. The CDR3 reads CASSPQGTGAWQPQHF. CDR3 nucleotides: TGTGCCAGCTCACCTCAGGGGACAGGGGCTTGGCAGCCCCAGCATTTT.

The chain has TRBV15 and TRBJ1-2; D is uncertain. Trimming took 2 bases from V and 0 from J, leaving 13 bases between them. The germline V gene encodes CDR1 LNHNV and CDR2 YYDKDF (reference sequence). The CDR3 sequence is 16 residues long. Written as DNA, the CDR3 is TGTGCCACCAGCAGACATGAAACCGGAGCTAACTATGGCTACACCTTC. Translating gives CATSRHETGANYGYTF.

The chain combines TRBV15 with TRBJ2-1; D remains unclear. V lost 1 base to trimming and J lost 0 bases, with 7 bases between them. The CDR3 consists of 15 residues. Germline values: CDR1 LNHNV, CDR2 YYDKDF (reference sequence). The CDR3 nucleotides read TGTGCCACCAGCAGAGCGCGGAGCTCCTACAATGAGCAGTTCTTC. Its translation: CATSRARSSYNEQFF.

This clone turned up a few times. The chain uses TRBV6-6 and TRBJ1-5, with 10 positions matching TRBD1. The CDR3 spans 13 residues. Germline V CDR1 and CDR2: MNHNY, SVGAGI (reference sequence). V gave up 7 bases and J gave up 7 bases; unmatched junction bases: 4. As DNA, the CDR3 is TGTGCCAGCAATGGGGACAGGGGACAGCCCCAGCATTTT. This codes for CASNGDRGQPQHF.

This chain's CDR3 is CSVTDRGNIQYF. The CDR3 nucleotides read TGCAGCGTGACAGATCGTGGAAACATTCAGTACTTC. The chain recombines TRBV29-1 with TRBJ2-4; a weak D match, TRBD1 (5 bases). Between the trimmed V and J ends, which lost 6 bases and 6 bases, there was a span of 12 bases. The CDR3 sequence is 12 residues long. The germline gives CDR1 SQVTM, CDR2 ANQGSEA.

This clone has just a few counts. The chain employs TRBV6-5 and TRBJ1-2; the match to TRBD1 covers 9 bases. The CDR3 covers 14 residues. The V gene end was trimmed by 5 bases and the J gene end by 7 bases; junction bases not matched to a gene: 8. Germline V gene sequence: CDR1 MNHEY, CDR2 SVGAGI. CDR3 nucleotides: TGTGCCAGCAGTCTAGACAGGGGGACGGCTGGCTACACCTTC. This translates into CASSLDRGTAGYTF.

CDR3 region: CASSFGSQETQYF. The CDR3 coding sequence is TGTGCCAGTAGTTTCGGGAGTCAGGAGACCCAGTACTTC. The chain is built from TRBV19 and TRBJ2-5, with D possibly TRBD2 on 6 matching bases. This CDR3 contains 13 residues. V was cut by 5 bases and J by 5 bases, with 12 bases left in between. CDR1 is LNHDA, CDR2 SQIVND, per germline (reference sequence). The full variable domain, with the rest looked up from reference TRBV19 and TRBJ2-5, is DGGITQSPKYLFRKEGQNVTLSCEQNLNHDAMYWYRQDPGQGLRLIYYSQIVNDFQKGDIAEGYSVSREKKESFPLTVTSAQKNPTAFYLCASSFGSQETQYFGPGTRLLVL.

The chain links TRBV18 to TRBJ2-7, with TRBD1 matching over 7 bases. Germline V gives CDR1 KGHSH, CDR2 LQKENI. The junction had 10 bases not matched to a gene; V was cut back by 6 bases and J by 2 bases. The CDR3 has 15 amino acids. CDR3 in amino acids: CASSAGQAITYEQYF. The CDR3 nucleotides are TGTGCCAGCTCCGCCGGACAGGCGATAACCTACGAGCAGTACTTC.

The table lists this clone with a few counts. The chain recombines TRBV30 with TRBJ1-4; D remains ambiguous. Per germline, CDR1 GTSNPN and CDR2 SVGIG (reference sequence). V dropped 6 bases and J dropped 0 bases, with 8 bases sitting between them. The length of the CDR3 is 13 residues. CDR3 region: CACTGTTNEKLFF. In DNA, the CDR3 is TGTGCCTGTACCGGGACAACTAATGAAAAACTGTTTTTT.

The rearrangement uses TRBV28 and TRBJ2-7, with D unresolved. V gave up 3 bases and J gave up 4 bases, with 7 bases separating them. This CDR3 comprises 12 residues. Germline V gene sequence: CDR1 MDHEN, CDR2 SYDVKM. CDR3 bases: TGTGCCAGCAGTTTTGCAGAATACGAGCAGTACTTC. Protein product: CASSFAEYEQYF.

This clone was seen a handful of times. The gene calls are TRBV30 and TRBJ1-4; TRBD1 might be the D (5 bases). Trimming stripped 2 bases from V and 7 bases from J, with 14 bases between. This CDR3 has 14 residues. Germline CDR1 and CDR2: GTSNPN and SVGIG (reference sequence). CDR3 DNA sequence: TGTGCCTGGAGTTTCAGGGTGCCCGTTGAAAAACTGTTTTTT. It codes for CAWSFRVPVEKLFF.

Concerning this clone: This same CDR3 is encoded by further DNA sequences in the sample. The CDR3 here is CASSLGLAGDNEQFF. The DNA of the CDR3 is TGCGCCAGCAGCCTAGGACTAGCGGGGGACAATGAGCAGTTCTTC. V and J are TRBV5-1 and TRBJ2-1; 13 bases line up with TRBD2. V lost 4 bases to trimming and J lost 5 bases; unmatched junction nucleotides: 3. This CDR3 is built from 15 residues. The germline CDR1 and CDR2 sequences are SGHRS and YFSETQ. Filled out from reference TRBV5-1 and TRBJ2-1, the complete variable domain reads KAGVTQTPRYLIKTRGQQVTLSCSPISGHRSVSWYQQTPGQGLQFLFEYFSETQRNKGNFPGRFSGRQFSNSRSEMNVSTLELGDSALYLCASSLGLAGDNEQFFGPGTRLTVL.